Following are 22 T cell receptor beta chains from one sample sequenced in a study of shared clonotypes between healthy human individuals. Measured with immunoSEQ multiplex PCR; TCRdb has only the in-frame clones, and not every one. Of 900,000 to 1,200,000 clones in the sample, about four fifths were seen once. The material sequenced was memory CD4+ T cells from PBMCs. The subset here: CD45RA-negative fraction. These receptors came from a man aged 18 to 30 in good health. Some clones in this sample may be carry-over from other donors' samples.

The chain couples TRBV5-1 to TRBJ1-6; maybe TRBD1 (5 bases). Germline V gene lookup returns CDR1 SGHRS and CDR2 YFSETQ. This CDR3 is built from 15 residues. V was pared by 0 bases and J by 11 bases, with 15 bases between. CDR3: CASSLEAPGIPPLHF. CDR3 nucleotides: TGCGCCAGCAGCTTGGAGGCCCCAGGGATTCCACCCCTCCACTTT.

A word on this clone: Different DNA sequences within this sample yield the same CDR3. The chain has TRBV5-1 and TRBJ2-4, with D tentatively TRBD2 (6 bases). The CDR3 is 13 residues long. V was clipped by 1 base and J by 5 bases, with 7 bases between them. CDR1 SGHRS and CDR2 YFSETQ come from the germline V gene. Here the CDR3 DNA reads TGCGCCAGCAGCTTGTCGGGGGAAAACATTCAGTACTTC. Residues: CASSLSGENIQYF.

J is TRBJ2-5 and V is TRBV9, with D perhaps assigned TRBD1 or TRBD2 (5 bases each). Germline assignment: CDR1 SGDLS and CDR2 YYNGEE. Trimming shortened V by 4 bases and J by 0 bases, and 16 bases separated the two germline ends. The CDR3 has 16 residues. As DNA, the CDR3 is TGTGCCAGCAGCCCTGGGGGACGGACATACCAAGAGACCCAGTACTTC. It yields the protein CASSPGGRTYQETQYF. The full variable domain, in which reference TRBV9 and TRBJ2-5 provide the parts outside the CDR3, is DSGVTQTPKHLITATGQRVTLRCSPRSGDLSVYWYQQSLDQGLQFLIQYYNGEERAKGNILERFSAQQFPDLHSELNLSSLELGDSALYFCASSPGGRTYQETQYFGPGTRLLVL.

This clone was found once. The CDR3 DNA reads TGTGCCAGCAGTTGGACTAGCGGGAGATTTGACGAGCAGTTCTTC. Translation gives CASSWTSGRFDEQFF. The chain is built from TRBV27 and TRBJ2-1, with 13 positions matching TRBD2. This CDR3 has 15 residues. Germline trimming cut 4 bases from V and 10 bases from J; bases unmatched to any gene: 7. Germline CDR1 is MNHEY and CDR2 is SMNVEV (reference sequence).

The chain is built from TRBV5-6 and TRBJ2-1, with 7 bases identical to TRBD2. In germline, CDR1 is SGHDT, CDR2 YYEEEE. The CDR3 contains 14 residues. J lost 0 bases, V lost 6 bases, and 3 bases had no gene match. The CDR3 is CASIPGGSYNEQFF. For the CDR3, the DNA is TGTGCCAGCATTCCGGGAGGCTCCTACAATGAGCAGTTCTTC.

V usage is TRBV4-1 and J usage is TRBJ1-2, with 10 nucleotides matching TRBD1. Germline V gene data show CDR1 as MGHRA and CDR2 as YSYEKL. The CDR3 is made up of 14 amino acids. J gave up 5 bases and V 3 bases, and 3 bases lay outside the gene matches. CDR3 residues: CASSQGQGWYGYTF. CDR3 in DNA: TGCGCCAGCAGCCAGGGACAGGGGTGGTATGGCTACACCTTC.

V usage is TRBV30 and J usage is TRBJ2-7; TRBD2 agrees at 7 bases. The germline CDR1 and CDR2 sequences are GTSNPN and SVGIG (reference sequence). CDR3 length: 15 residues. With V trimmed by 0 bases and J by 0 bases, 5 bases remained unmatched. Here the CDR3 reads CAWSVLSGGSYEQYF. CDR3 in DNA: TGTGCCTGGAGTGTACTATCGGGAGGCTCCTACGAGCAGTACTTC.

On this clone: Since a much larger clone is just one base distant, this may be a read error. The chain joins TRBV5-1 to TRBJ2-3; no firm D call. CDR3 length equals 14 residues. V was cut by 0 bases and J by 2 bases, with 7 bases left in between. Germline V gene data show CDR1 as SGHRS and CDR2 as YFSETQ. For the CDR3, the DNA is TGCGCCAGCAGCTTGGTCGTCACCACAGATACGCAGTATTTT. Encoded protein: CASSLVVTTDTQYF.

V and J are TRBV5-1 and TRBJ1-3, with D perhaps matching TRBD1 (5 bases). V shed 4 bases and J shed 1 base, with 18 bases lying between them. The CDR3 is made up of 17 amino acids. Germline V gene sequence: CDR1 SGHRS, CDR2 YFSETQ. As DNA, the CDR3 is TGCGCCAGCAGCCCTATCGGCGGGGGGTCTTCTGGAAACACCATATATTTT. This gives the protein CASSPIGGGSSGNTIYF.

The chain carries TRBV7-3 and TRBJ2-3; tentatively, D is TRBD2 (6 bases). The V end was cut by 1 base, the J end by 4 bases, with 12 bases between. CDR3 length: 15 amino acids. Germline loops: CDR1 SGHTA, CDR2 FQGTGA. The CDR3 loop is CASSLSASAPDTQYF. CDR3 nucleotides: TGTGCCAGCAGCTTAAGTGCTAGCGCTCCAGATACGCAGTATTTT.

This rearrangement joins TRBV14 to TRBJ2-5, with D perhaps assigned TRBD1 or TRBD2 (6 bases each). V lost 1 base, J lost 5 bases, and 11 bases lay in between. The CDR3 extends over 14 amino acids. CDR1 is SGHDN and CDR2 is FVKESK in the germline V gene. The CDR3 region is CASSQGGAPETQYF. The CDR3 DNA reads as TGTGCCAGCAGCCAAGGGGGGGCGCCGGAGACCCAGTACTTC. The variable domain in full, completed from reference TRBV14 and TRBJ2-5, reads EAGVTQFPSHSVIEKGQTVTLRCDPISGHDNLYWYRRVMGKEIKFLLHFVKESKQDESGMPNNRFLAERTGGTYSTLKVQPAELEDSGVYFCASSQGGAPETQYFGPGTRLLVL.

As to this clone: At one boundary the junction diverges from the germline segment, which might be a read error. The chain is built from TRBV6-6 and TRBJ1-1, with a possible D match to TRBD1 (6 bases). The CDR3 length is 14 residues. Germline V CDR1 and CDR2: MNHNY, SVGAGI (reference sequence). The CDR3 spells CASRIQGANAEAFF. DNA for the CDR3: TGTGCCAGCAGGATACAGGGTGCGAACGCTGAAGCTTTCTTT.

This clone was recorded once. This chain joins TRBV5-4 and TRBJ1-3; perhaps TRBD1 as D (5 bases). Germline loops: CDR1 SGHNT, CDR2 YYREEE (reference sequence). This CDR3 has 17 residues. V lost 4 bases, J lost 0 bases, and 17 bases lay in between. The CDR3 DNA sequence: TGTGCCAGCAGCCCGCTCGGCGAGGGGAGCTCTGGAAACACCATATATTTT. It encodes CASSPLGEGSSGNTIYF.

The gene calls are TRBV6-1 and TRBJ1-1; TRBD1 is a possible D gene (5 bases). Germline V gives CDR1 MNHNS, CDR2 SASEGT. The V end was cut by 6 bases, the J end by 9 bases, with 17 bases between. This CDR3 has 13 amino acids. This CDR3 is CASSGIRDVKAFF. The CDR3 DNA reads as TGTGCCAGCAGCGGGATCCGGGACGTTAAAGCTTTCTTT.

This chain joins TRBV5-1 and TRBJ1-2; 9 bases match TRBD1. After removal of 4 bases from V and 7 bases from J, the junction contained 8 bases not matched to a gene. The CDR3 is 14 residues long. Germline V gene lookup returns CDR1 SGHRS and CDR2 YFSETQ. This chain's CDR3 is CASSPGQGGGGYTF. CDR3 DNA: TGCGCCAGCAGCCCGGGACAGGGAGGCGGTGGCTACACCTTC.

J is TRBJ2-7 and V is TRBV10-2, with D perhaps matching TRBD1 (6 bases). There are 12 residues in the CDR3. Germline-derived CDR1 and CDR2 are WSHSY and SAAADI. V shed 11 bases and J shed 4 bases, with 15 bases lying between them. The DNA of the CDR3 is TGCGCCGTTATAGGGGGAGTTTACGAGCAGTACTTC. Translating gives CAVIGGVYEQYF.

As to this clone: The sample holds other DNA sequences that translate to the same CDR3. The genes are TRBV30 and TRBJ2-7; D is unresolved. V lost 0 bases and J lost 5, with 5 bases in between. Germline V CDR1 and CDR2: GTSNPN, SVGIG (reference sequence). The length of the CDR3 is 11 residues. The CDR3 region is CAWSVRDEQYF. The CDR3 DNA sequence: TGTGCCTGGAGTGTACGGGACGAGCAGTACTTC.

On this clone: This specimen includes other DNA sequences encoding the same CDR3. The V gene is TRBV5-1, the J gene TRBJ2-7; D is undetermined. There are 14 residues in the CDR3. The V and J ends lost 1 base and 1 base respectively, with 9 bases between them. The germline CDR1 and CDR2 sequences are SGHRS and YFSETQ. CDR3 region: CASSLRVNSYEQYF. The CDR3 nucleotides are TGCGCCAGCAGCTTGAGGGTCAATTCCTACGAGCAGTACTTC.

This rearrangement joins TRBV11-3 to TRBJ2-3; D gene uncertain. V shed 7 bases and J shed 3 bases, with 17 bases lying between them. The CDR3 consists of 15 residues. Germline V gene lookup returns CDR1 SGHNT and CDR2 YENEEA. The CDR3 sequence is CASTAVYLGTDTQYF. The CDR3 nucleotides read TGTGCCAGCACCGCCGTTTACCTGGGGACAGATACGCAGTATTTT.

The chain joins TRBV9 to TRBJ2-3; 10 nucleotides match TRBD2. Germline CDR1 and CDR2: SGDLS and YYNGEE. The CDR3 has 16 amino acids. The V segment lost 3 bases and the J segment 0 bases; nucleotides outside the gene matches: 4. The CDR3 sequence: CASSEGTSASTDTQYF. The CDR3 nucleotides are TGTGCCAGCAGCGAAGGGACTAGCGCCAGCACAGATACGCAGTATTTT.

The chain carries TRBV29-1 and TRBJ1-2; 9 bases map to TRBD1. Germline CDR1 SQVTM, CDR2 ANQGSEA. The V gene end was trimmed by 7 bases and the J gene end by 7 bases; junction bases not matched to a gene: 7. This CDR3 spans 12 amino acids. The CDR3 nucleotides are TGCAGCGGGGGACAGGGCGTCCTTGGCTACACCTTC. Translated: CSGGQGVLGYTF.

J is TRBJ2-7 and V is TRBV2, with 8 bases that match TRBD2. The germline V gene has CDR1 SNHLY and CDR2 FYNNEI. The CDR3 runs 14 residues. V gave up 7 bases and J gave up 3 bases; unmatched junction bases: 8. CDR3 coding DNA: TGTGCCAGCACCCAAGGACTAGCTTACTACGAGCAGTACTTC. This translates into CASTQGLAYYEQYF.